The 6 T cell receptor beta chains given below trace back to one sample, sequenced in a study of shared clonotypes between healthy human individuals. The assay was immunoSEQ multiplex PCR, and TCRdb's table has in-frame clones only and misses some. Of over 2 million clones in the sample, just under 95% were seen once. Material for sequencing was naive CD4+ T cells from PBMCs. Subset defined: CD45RA+ positively selected. These receptors were obtained from a young man in good health. Some clones in this sample may be carry-over from other donors' samples.

In its sample, this clone was seen a few times. The V gene is TRBV28, the J gene TRBJ1-2, with no clear D. Looked up from germline, CDR1 is MDHEN and CDR2 is SYDVKM. The CDR3 totals 12 residues. V lost 3 bases and J 11 bases, leaving 13 bases between the germline ends. CDR3 amino acids: CASSFLVGSYTF. The CDR3 DNA reads as TGTGCCAGCAGTTTTTTGGTTGGTAGTTACACCTTC.

A note on this clone: Other DNA sequences from this sample encode an identical CDR3 as well. The gene calls are TRBV28 and TRBJ2-1; 15 bases are shared with TRBD2. The germline V gene encodes CDR1 MDHEN and CDR2 SYDVKM. This CDR3 comprises 15 residues. The J segment lost 8 bases and the V segment lost 6 bases, leaving 5 bases of the junction unmatched. CDR3 sequence reads: CASSPGTSGRYEQFF. The CDR3 coding sequence is TGTGCCAGCAGCCCCGGGACTAGCGGGAGGTATGAGCAGTTCTTC.

The chain carries TRBV12-2 and TRBJ1-1; TRBD1 is taken as the D call from the table, unchecked against the DNA. TRBV12-2 has pseudogene status. The CDR3 is made up of 15 amino acids. The CDR3 spells CASRLHRTGNTEAFF. The CDR3 coding sequence is TGTGCAAGTCGCCTCCACCGGACAGGGAACACTGAAGCTTTCTTT.

This chain joins TRBV18 and TRBJ2-1; TRBD1 matches 9 bases. Trimming removed 0 bases from V and 3 bases from J; junction bases left unmatched: 9. Per germline, CDR1 KGHSH and CDR2 LQKENI. The CDR3 runs 18 residues. CDR3 in amino acids: CASSPPGGTGLLYNEQFF. In DNA form, the CDR3 reads TGTGCCAGCTCACCACCAGGTGGGACAGGGTTGCTCTACAATGAGCAGTTCTTC.

This clone was seen only a few times. The chain couples TRBV7-8 to TRBJ2-1; D call uncertain. The CDR3 runs 13 residues. V dropped 4 bases and J dropped 4 bases, with 8 bases sitting between them. Germline loops: CDR1 SGHVS, CDR2 FQNEAQ. CDR3 nucleotide sequence: TGTGCCAGCAGCTCACCCCAGTACAATGAGCAGTTCTTC. It translates to CASSSPQYNEQFF. The variable domain in full, with the rest retrieved from reference TRBV7-8 and TRBJ2-1, is GAGVSQSPRYKVAKRGQDVALRCDPISGHVSLFWYQQALGQGPEFLTYFQNEAQLDKSGLPSDRFFAERPEGSVSTLKIQRTQQEDSAVYLCASSSPQYNEQFFGPGTRLTVL.

This chain connects TRBV5-4 to TRBJ2-5; weak D call: TRBD2 (5 bases). Per the germline V gene, CDR1 is SGHNT and CDR2 is YYREEE (reference sequence). V dropped 7 bases and J dropped 4 bases, with 14 bases sitting between them. This CDR3 region has 13 residues. This chain's CDR3 is CASGSRTGETQYF. The CDR3 bases are TGTGCCAGCGGGAGTAGGACGGGAGAGACCCAGTACTTC.